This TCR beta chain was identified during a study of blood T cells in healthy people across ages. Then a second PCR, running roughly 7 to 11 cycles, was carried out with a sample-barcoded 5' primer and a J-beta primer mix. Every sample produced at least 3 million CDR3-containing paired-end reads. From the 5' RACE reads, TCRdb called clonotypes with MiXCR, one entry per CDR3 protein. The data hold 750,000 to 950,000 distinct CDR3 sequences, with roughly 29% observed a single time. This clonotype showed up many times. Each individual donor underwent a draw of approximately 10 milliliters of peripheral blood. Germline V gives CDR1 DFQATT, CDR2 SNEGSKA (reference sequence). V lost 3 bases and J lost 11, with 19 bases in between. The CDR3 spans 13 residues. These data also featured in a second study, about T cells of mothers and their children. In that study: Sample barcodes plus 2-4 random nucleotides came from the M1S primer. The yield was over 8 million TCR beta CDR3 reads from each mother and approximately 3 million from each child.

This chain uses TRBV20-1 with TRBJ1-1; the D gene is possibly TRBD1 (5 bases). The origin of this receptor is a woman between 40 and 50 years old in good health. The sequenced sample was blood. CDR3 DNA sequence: TGCAGTGCTAGCGGCAGGGATGGGCGACGGGCTTTCTTT. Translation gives CSASGRDGRRAFF.